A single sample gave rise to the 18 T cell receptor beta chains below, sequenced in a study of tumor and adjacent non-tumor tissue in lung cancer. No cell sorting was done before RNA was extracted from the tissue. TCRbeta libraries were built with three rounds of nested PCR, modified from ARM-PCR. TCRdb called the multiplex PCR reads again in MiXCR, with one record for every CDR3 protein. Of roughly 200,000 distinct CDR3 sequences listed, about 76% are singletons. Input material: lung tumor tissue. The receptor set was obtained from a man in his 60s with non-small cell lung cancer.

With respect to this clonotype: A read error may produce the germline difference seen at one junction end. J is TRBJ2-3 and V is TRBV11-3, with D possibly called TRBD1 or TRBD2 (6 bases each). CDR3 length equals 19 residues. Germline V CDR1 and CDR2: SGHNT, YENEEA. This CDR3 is CASSLDHLEVGGRKDTKYF. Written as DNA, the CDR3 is TGTGCCAGCAGCTTAGATCACCTAGAAGTCGGGGGCCGCAAAGATACGAAGTATTTT.

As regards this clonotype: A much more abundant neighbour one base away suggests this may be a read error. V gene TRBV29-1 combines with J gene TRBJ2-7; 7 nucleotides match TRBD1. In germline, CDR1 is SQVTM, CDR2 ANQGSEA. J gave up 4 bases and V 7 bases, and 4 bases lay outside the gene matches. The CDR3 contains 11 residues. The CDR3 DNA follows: TGCAGCGCCTACAGGGGATACGAGCAGTACTTC. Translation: CSAYRGYEQYF.

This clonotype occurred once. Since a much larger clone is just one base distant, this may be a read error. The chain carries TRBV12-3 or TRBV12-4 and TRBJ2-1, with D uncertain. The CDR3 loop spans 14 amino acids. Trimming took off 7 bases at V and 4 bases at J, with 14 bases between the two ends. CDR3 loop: CASNPWKDYNEQFF. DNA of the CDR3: TGTGCCAGCAATCCCTGGAAGGATTACAATGAGCAGTTCTTC.

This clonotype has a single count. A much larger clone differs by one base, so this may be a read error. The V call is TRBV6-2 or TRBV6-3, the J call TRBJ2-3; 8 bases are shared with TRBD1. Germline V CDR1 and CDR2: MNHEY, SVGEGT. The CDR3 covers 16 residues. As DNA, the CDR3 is TGTGCCAGCAGTTCGACCGGGACAGGAGGGGGAGATATGCAGTATTTT. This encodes CASSSTGTGGGDMQYF.

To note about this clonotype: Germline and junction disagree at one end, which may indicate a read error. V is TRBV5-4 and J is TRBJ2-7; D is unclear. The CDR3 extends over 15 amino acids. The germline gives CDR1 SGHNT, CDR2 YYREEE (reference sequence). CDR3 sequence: CASSLACTVSYEQYF. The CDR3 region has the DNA TGTGCCAGCAGCTTGGCCTGTACGGTCTCCTACGAGCAATACTTC.

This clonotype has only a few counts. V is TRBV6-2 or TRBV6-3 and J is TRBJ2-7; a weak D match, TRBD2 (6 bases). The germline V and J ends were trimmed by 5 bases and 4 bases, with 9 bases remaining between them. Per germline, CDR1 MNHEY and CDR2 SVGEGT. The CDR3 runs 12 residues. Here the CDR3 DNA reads TGTGCCAGCAGTCAGGGACTGTACGAGCAGTACTTC. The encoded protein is CASSQGLYEQYF.

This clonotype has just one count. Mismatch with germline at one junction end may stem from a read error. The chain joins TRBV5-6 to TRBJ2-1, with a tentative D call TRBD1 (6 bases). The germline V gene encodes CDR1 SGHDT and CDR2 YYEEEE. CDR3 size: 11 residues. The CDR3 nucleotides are TGTGCCAGAAGCTTACAGGGATCGCAGTTCTTC. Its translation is CARSLQGSQFF.

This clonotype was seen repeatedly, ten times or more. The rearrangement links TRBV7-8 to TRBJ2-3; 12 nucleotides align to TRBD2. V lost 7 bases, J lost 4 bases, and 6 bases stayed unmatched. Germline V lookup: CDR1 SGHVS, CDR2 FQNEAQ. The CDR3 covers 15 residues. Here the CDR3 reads CASIASGRGADTQYF. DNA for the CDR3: TGTGCCAGCATAGCTAGCGGGAGGGGGGCAGATACGCAGTATTTT. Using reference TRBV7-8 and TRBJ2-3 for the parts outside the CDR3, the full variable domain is GAGVSQSPRYKVAKRGQDVALRCDPISGHVSLFWYQQALGQGPEFLTYFQNEAQLDKSGLPSDRFFAERPEGSVSTLKIQRTQQEDSAVYLCASIASGRGADTQYFGPGTRLTVL.

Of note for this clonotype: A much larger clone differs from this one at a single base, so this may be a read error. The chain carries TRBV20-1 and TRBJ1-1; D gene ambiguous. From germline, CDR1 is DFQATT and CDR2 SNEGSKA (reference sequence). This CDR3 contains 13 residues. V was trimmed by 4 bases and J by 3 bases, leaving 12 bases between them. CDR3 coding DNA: TGCAGTGCTATGATAGGGAAGGACACTGAAGCTTTCTTT. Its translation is CSAMIGKDTEAFF.

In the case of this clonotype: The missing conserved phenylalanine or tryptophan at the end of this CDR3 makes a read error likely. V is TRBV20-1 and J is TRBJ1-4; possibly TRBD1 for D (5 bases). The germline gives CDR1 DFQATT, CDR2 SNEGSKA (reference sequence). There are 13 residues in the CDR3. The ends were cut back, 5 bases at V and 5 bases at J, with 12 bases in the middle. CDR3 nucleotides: TGCAGTGCTTTCGGGGGGGGGAATGAAAAACTGTTTTAT. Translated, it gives CSAFGGGNEKLFY.

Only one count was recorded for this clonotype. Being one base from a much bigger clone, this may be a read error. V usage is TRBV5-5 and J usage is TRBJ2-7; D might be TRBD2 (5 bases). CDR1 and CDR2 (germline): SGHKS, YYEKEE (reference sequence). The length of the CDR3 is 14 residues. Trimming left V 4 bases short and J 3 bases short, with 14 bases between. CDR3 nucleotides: TGTGCCAGCAGCCTCGGAGAGGGCGACTACGAGCAGTACTTC. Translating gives CASSLGEGDYEQYF.

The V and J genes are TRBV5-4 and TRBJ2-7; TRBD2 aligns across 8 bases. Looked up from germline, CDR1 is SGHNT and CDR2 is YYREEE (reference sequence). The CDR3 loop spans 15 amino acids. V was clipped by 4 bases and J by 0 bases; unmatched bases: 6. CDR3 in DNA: TGTGCCAGCAGCCACCGGGAGGGGATCTCCTACGAGCAGTACTTC. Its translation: CASSHREGISYEQYF.

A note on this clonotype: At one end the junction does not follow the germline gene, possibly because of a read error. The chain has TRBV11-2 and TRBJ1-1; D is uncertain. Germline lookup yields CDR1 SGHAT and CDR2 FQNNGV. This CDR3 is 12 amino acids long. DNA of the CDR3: TGTGCCAGCAGCTTAGTGAACACTGAAGTTCTCTTT. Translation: CASSLVNTEVLF. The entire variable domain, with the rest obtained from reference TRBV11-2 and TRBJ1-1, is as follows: EAGVAQSPRYKIIEKRQSVAFWCNPISGHATLYWYQQILGQGPKLLIQFQNNGVVDDSQLPKDRFSAERLKGVDSTLKIQPAKLEDSAVYLCASSLVNTEVLFGQGTRLTVV.

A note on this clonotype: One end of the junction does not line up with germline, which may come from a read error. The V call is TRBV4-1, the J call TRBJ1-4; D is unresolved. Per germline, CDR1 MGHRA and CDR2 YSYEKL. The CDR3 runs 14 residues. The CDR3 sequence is CASSQDLGREILLF. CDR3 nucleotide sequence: TGCGCCAGCAGCCAAGATTTAGGGCGGGAAATACTGCTTTTT.

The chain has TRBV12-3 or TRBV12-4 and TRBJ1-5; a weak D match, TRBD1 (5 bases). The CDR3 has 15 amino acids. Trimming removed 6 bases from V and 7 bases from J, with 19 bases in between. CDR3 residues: CASSPSGHGYQPQHF. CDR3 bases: TGTGCCAGCAGCCCCTCCGGACATGGTTACCAGCCCCAGCATTTT.

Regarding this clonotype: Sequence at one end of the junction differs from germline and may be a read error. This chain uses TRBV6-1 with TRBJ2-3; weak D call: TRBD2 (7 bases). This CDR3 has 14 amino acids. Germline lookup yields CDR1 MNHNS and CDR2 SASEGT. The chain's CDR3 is CASKTSRDTDTQYF. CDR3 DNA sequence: TGTGCCAGCAAGACTAGCAGGGACACAGATACACAGTATTTT.

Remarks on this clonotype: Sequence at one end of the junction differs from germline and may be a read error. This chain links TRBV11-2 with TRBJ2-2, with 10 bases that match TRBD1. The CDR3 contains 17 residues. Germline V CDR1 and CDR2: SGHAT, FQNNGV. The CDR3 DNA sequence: TGTGCCAGCAGCTTCTCCGTGACAGGGGGCATTGGTGGGGAGCTGTTATTT. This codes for CASSFSVTGGIGGELLF.

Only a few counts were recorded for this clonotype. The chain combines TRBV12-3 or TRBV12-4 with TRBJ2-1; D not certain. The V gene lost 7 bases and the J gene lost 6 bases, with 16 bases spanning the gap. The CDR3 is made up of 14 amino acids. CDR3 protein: CASTTVLVGNEQFF. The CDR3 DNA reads TGTGCCAGCACGACGGTTTTGGTGGGCAATGAGCAGTTCTTC.